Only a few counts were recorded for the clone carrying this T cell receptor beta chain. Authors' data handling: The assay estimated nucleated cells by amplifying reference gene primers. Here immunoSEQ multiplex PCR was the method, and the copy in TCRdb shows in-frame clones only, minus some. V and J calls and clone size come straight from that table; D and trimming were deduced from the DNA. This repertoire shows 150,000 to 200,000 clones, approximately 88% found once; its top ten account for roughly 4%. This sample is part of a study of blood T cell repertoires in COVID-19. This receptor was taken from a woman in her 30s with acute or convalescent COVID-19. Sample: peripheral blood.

CDR3 amino acids: CASSFGLGQPQHF. DNA of the CDR3: TGTGCCAGCAGCTTCGGGTTAGGTCAGCCCCAGCATTTT. This chain connects TRBV5-6 to TRBJ1-5; D remains ambiguous. The CDR3 extends over 13 amino acids. Germline values: CDR1 SGHDT, CDR2 YYEEEE. V was shortened by 2 bases and J by 6 bases, with 9 bases between the two germline ends.